This T cell receptor (beta chain) was obtained from a study of blood T cells in healthy people across ages. Sample-barcoded 5' priming and a J-beta primer mix drove a second PCR of 7 to 11 cycles. Each cDNA molecule, via a template-switch adaptor with 12 random nucleotides, was tagged. TCRdb ran MiXCR on the 5' RACE reads and lists one entry per CDR3 protein. The sample contains over 950,000 distinct CDR3 sequences, less than 45% of which appear only once. Sequencing was performed on blood. The clonotype comes from a man between 18 and 29 years old in good health.

The CDR3 here is CASSLRRISGELFF. As DNA, the CDR3 is TGTGCCAGCAGCCTCCGTCGTATCTCCGGGGAGCTGTTTTTT. The rearrangement joins TRBV13 to TRBJ2-2; D ambiguous. The germline V gene encodes CDR1 PRHDT and CDR2 FYEKMQ (reference sequence). This CDR3 contains 14 residues. Trimming took off 5 bases at V and 6 bases at J, with 13 bases between the two ends. The full variable domain, in which reference TRBV13 and TRBJ2-2 provide the parts outside the CDR3, is AAGVIQSPRHLIKEKRETATLKCYPIPRHDTVYWYQQGPGQDPQFLISFYEKMQSDKGSIPDRFSAQQFSDYHSELNMSSLELGDSALYFCASSLRRISGELFFGEGSRLTVL.